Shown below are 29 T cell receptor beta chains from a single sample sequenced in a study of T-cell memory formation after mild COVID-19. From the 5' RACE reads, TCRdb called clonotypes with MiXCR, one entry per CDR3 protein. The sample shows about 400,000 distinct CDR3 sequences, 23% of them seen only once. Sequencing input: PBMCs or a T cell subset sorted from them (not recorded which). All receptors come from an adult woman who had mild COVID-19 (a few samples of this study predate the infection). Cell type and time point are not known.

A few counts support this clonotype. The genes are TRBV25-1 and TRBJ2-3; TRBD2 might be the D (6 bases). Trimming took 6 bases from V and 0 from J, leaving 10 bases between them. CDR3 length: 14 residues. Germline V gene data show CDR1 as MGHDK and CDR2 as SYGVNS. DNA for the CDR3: TGTGCCAGCAGGTGGAGCGGGAGCACAGATACGCAGTATTTT. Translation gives CASRWSGSTDTQYF.

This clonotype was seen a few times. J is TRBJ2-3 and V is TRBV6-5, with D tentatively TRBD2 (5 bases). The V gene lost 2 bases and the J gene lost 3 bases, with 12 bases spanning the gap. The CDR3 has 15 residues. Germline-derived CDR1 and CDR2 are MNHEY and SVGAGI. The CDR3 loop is CASSYGQWRTDTQYF. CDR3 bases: TGTGCCAGCAGTTACGGGCAGTGGAGGACAGATACGCAGTATTTT.

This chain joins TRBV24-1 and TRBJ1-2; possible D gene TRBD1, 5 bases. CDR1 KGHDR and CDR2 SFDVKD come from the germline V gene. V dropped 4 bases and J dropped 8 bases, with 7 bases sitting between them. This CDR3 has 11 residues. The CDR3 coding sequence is TGTGCCACCAGTGAGGGGGTCGGCTACACCTTC. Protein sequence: CATSEGVGYTF.

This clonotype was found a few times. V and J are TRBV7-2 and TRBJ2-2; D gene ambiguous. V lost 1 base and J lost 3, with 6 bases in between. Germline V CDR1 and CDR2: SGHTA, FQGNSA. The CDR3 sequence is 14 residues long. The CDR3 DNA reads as TGTGCCAGCAGCTTAGTGGCAGACACCGGGGAGCTGTTTTTT. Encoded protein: CASSLVADTGELFF. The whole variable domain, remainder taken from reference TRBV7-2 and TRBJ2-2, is GAGVSQSPSNKVTEKGKDVELRCDPISGHTALYWYRQSLGQGLEFLIYFQGNSAPDKSGLPSDRFSAERTGGSVSTLTIQRTQQEDSAVYLCASSLVADTGELFFGEGSRLTVL.

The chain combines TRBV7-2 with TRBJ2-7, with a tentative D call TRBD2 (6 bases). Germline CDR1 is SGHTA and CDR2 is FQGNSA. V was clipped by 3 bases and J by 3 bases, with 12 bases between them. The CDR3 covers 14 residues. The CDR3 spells CASSFTGANYEQYF. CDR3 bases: TGTGCCAGCAGCTTCACGGGAGCTAACTACGAGCAGTACTTC.

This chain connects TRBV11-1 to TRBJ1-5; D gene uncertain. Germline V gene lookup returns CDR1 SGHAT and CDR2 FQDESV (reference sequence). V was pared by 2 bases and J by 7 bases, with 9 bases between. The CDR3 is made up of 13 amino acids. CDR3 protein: CASSLQETQPQHF. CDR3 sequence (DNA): TGTGCCAGCAGCTTACAGGAGACCCAGCCCCAGCATTTT.

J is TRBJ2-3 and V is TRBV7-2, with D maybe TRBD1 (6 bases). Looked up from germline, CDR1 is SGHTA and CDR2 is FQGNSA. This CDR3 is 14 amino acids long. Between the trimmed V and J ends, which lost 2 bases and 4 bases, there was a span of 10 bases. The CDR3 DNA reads TGTGCCAGCAGCTTATCGTGGGGGCCAGATACGCAGTATTTT. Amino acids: CASSLSWGPDTQYF. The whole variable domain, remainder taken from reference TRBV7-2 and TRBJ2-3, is GAGVSQSPSNKVTEKGKDVELRCDPISGHTALYWYRQSLGQGLEFLIYFQGNSAPDKSGLPSDRFSAERTGGSVSTLTIQRTQQEDSAVYLCASSLSWGPDTQYFGPGTRLTVL.

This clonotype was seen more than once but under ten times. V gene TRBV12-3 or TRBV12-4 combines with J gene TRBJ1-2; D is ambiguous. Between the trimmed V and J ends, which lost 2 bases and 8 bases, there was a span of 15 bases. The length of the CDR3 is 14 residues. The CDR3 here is CASSLRPTRGGYTF. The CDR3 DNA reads TGTGCCAGCAGTTTAAGGCCAACAAGAGGAGGCTACACCTTC.

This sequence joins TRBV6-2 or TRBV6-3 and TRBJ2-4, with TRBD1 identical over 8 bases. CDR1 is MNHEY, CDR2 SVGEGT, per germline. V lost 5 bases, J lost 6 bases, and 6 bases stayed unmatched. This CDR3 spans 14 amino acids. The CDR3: CASSDNRGRNIQYF. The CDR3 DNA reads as TGTGCCAGCAGTGACAACAGGGGGAGAAACATTCAGTACTTC.

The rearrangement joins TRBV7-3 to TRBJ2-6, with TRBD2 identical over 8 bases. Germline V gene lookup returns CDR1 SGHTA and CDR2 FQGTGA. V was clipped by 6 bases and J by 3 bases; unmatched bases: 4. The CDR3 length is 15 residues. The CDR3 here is CASSWTSLGANVLTF. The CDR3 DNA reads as TGTGCCAGCAGTTGGACTAGCCTTGGGGCCAACGTCCTGACTTTC.

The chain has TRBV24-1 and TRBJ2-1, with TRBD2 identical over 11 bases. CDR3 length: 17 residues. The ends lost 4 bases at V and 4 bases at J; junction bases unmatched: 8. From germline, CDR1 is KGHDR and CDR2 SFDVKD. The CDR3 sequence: CATSDPTTSGRYNEQFF. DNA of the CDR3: TGTGCCACCAGTGACCCCACCACTAGCGGGAGATACAATGAGCAGTTCTTC.

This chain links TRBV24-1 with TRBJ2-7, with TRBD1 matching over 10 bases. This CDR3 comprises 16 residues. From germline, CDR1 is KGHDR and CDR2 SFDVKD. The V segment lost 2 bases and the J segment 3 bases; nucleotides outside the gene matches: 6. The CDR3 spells CATSDSRQGAYYEQYF. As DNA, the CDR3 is TGTGCCACCAGTGATTCGAGACAGGGGGCCTACTACGAGCAGTACTTC.

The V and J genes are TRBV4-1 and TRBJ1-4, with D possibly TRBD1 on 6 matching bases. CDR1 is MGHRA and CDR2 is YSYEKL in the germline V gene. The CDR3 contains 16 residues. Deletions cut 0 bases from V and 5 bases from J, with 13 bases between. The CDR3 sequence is CASSQEVGQPNEKLFF. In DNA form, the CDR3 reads TGCGCCAGCAGCCAAGAAGTAGGACAGCCGAATGAAAAACTGTTTTTT.

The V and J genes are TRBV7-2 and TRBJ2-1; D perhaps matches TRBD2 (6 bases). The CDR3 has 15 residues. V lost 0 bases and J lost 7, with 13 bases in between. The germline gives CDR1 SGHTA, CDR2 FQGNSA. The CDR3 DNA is TGTGCCAGCAGCTTAGCGCGGCCTCGGGGGAATGAGCAGTTCTTC. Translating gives CASSLARPRGNEQFF.

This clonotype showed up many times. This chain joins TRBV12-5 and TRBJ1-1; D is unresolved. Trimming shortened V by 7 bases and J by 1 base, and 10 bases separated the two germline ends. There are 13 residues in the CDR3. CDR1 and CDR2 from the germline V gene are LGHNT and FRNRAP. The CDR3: CASALKTNTEAFF. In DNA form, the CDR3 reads TGTGCTAGTGCCCTAAAGACGAACACTGAAGCTTTCTTT. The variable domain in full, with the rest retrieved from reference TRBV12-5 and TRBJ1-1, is DARVTQTPRHKVTEMGQEVTMRCQPILGHNTVFWYRQTMMQGLELLAYFRNRAPLDDSGMPKDRFSAEMPDATLATLKIQPSEPRDSAVYFCASALKTNTEAFFGQGTRLTVV.

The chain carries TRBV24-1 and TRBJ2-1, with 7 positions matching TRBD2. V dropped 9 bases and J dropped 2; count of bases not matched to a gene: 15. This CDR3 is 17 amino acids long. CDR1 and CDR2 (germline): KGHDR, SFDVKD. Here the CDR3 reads CATGGTSASNPYNEQFF. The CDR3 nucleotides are TGTGCCACCGGGGGAACTAGCGCGAGCAACCCCTACAATGAGCAGTTCTTC.

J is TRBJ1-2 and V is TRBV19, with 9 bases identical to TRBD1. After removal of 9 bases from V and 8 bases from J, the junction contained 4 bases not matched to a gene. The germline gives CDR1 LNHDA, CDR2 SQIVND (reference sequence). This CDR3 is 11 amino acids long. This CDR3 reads CASTGGNGYTF. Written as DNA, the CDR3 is TGTGCCAGCACAGGGGGCAACGGCTACACCTTC.

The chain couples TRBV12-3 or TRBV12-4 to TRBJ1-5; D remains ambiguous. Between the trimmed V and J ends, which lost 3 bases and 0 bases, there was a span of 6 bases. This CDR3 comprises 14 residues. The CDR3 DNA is TGTGCCAGCAGTTTTGGGAATAGCAATCAGCCCCAGCATTTT. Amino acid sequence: CASSFGNSNQPQHF.

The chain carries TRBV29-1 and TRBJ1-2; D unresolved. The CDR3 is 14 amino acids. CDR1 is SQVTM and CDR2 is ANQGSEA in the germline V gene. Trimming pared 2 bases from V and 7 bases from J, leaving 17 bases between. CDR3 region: CSVERSGQAGGYTF. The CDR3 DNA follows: TGCAGCGTTGAACGTTCAGGCCAGGCCGGTGGCTACACCTTC.

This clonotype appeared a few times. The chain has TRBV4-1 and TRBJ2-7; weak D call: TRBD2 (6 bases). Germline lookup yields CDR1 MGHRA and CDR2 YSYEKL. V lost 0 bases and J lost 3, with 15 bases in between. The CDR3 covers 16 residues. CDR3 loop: CASSQDVLGGGYEQYF. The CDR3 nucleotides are TGCGCCAGCAGCCAAGATGTCTTGGGGGGAGGCTACGAGCAGTACTTC.

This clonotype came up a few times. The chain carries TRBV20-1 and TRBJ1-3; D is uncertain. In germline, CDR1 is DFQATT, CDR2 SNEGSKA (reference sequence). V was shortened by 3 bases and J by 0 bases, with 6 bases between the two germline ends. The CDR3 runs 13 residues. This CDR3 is CSASSHSGNTIYF. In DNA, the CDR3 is TGCAGTGCTAGTTCGCACTCTGGAAACACCATATATTTT.

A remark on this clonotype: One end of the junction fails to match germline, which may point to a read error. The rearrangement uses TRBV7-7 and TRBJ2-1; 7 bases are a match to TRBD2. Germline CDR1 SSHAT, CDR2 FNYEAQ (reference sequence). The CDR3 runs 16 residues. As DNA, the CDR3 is TGTGCTAGCAGCTTAGCGGGCGCCAGATCCTACAATGAGAAGTTCTTC. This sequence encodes CASSLAGARSYNEKFF.

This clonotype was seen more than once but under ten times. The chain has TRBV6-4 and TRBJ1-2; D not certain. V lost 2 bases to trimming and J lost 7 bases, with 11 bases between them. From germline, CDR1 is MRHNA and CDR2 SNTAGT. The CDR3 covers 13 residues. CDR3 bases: TGTGCCAGCAGTGACGAAAGGGATATTGGCTACACCTTC. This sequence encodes CASSDERDIGYTF.

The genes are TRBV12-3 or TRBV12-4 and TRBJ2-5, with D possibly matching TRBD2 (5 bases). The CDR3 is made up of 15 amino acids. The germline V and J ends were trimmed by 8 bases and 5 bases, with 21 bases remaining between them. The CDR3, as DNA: TGTGCCAGCCTCTCTGGAATCCGGGGTATCGAGACCCAGTACTTC. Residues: CASLSGIRGIETQYF.

The CDR3 bases are TGTGCCAGCAGCTCCCGACAGGGGATCACTGAAGCTTTCTTT. This encodes CASSSRQGITEAFF. The genes are TRBV7-8 and TRBJ1-1; 8 nucleotides agree with TRBD1. The CDR3 runs 14 residues. V trimming: 4 bases; J trimming: 4 bases; junction bases outside the gene matches: 5. Germline assignment: CDR1 SGHVS and CDR2 FQNEAQ.

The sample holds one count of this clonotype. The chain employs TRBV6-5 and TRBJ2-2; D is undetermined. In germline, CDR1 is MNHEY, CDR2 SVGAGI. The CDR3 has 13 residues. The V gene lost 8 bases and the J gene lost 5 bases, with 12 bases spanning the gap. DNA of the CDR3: TGTGCCAGCGCAACTCAGAGGACCGGGGAGCTGTTTTTT. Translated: CASATQRTGELFF.

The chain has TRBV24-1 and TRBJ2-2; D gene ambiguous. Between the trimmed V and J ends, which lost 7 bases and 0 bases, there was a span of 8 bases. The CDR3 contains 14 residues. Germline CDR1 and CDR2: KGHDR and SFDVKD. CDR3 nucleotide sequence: TGTGCCACCAGCCCGACAACGAACACCGGGGAGCTGTTTTTT. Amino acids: CATSPTTNTGELFF.

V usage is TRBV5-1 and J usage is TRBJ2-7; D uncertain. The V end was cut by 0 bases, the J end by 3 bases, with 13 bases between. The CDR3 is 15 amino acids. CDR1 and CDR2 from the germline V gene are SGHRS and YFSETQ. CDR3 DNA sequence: TGCGCCAGCAGCTTGGCGCTAGACCTGGTCTACGAGCAGTACTTC. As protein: CASSLALDLVYEQYF.

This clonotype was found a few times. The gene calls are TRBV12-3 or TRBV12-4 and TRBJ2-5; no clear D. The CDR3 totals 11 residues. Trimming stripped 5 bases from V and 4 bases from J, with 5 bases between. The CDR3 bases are TGTGCCAGCAGTCGACGAGAGACCCAGTACTTC. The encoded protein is CASSRRETQYF.